This entry lists 5 T cell receptor beta chains sequenced from one sample in a study of cytomegalovirus exposure and HLA in healthy donors. Primers for the PCR totalled 60 Vbeta and 13 Jbeta. Data came from immunoSEQ multiplex PCR; TCRdb stores just in-frame clones and leaves some out. The sample yields more than 65,000 clones, 70% to 75% seen once. Sequencing was carried out using PBMCs. These receptors were collected from a woman aged 45-65 years in good health and CMV-seropositive.

There are a few counts of this clone. V and J are TRBV4-1 and TRBJ1-2; tentative D call: TRBD1 (6 bases). This CDR3 comprises 19 residues. Trimming shortened V by 1 base and J by 5 bases, and 26 bases separated the two germline ends. The V gene's germline CDR1 is MGHRA and CDR2 YSYEKL. CDR3 bases: TGCGCCAGCAGCCAAGGGTTTGATCAGGTGGGGACACTCGTTTATGGCTACACCTTC. Translated, it gives CASSQGFDQVGTLVYGYTF.

This sequence joins TRBV6-1 and TRBJ1-1; D unresolved. V was trimmed by 0 bases and J by 6 bases, leaving 5 bases between them. The germline V gene has CDR1 MNHNS and CDR2 SASEGT. The CDR3 totals 12 residues. CDR3 in amino acids: CASSEAASEAFF. CDR3 coding DNA: TGTGCCAGCAGTGAAGCGGCTTCTGAAGCTTTCTTT.

The rearrangement uses TRBV15 and TRBJ2-7; 7 bases align to TRBD1. The CDR3 length is 15 residues. CDR1 is LNHNV, CDR2 YYDKDF, per germline (reference sequence). Trimming took 2 bases from V and 0 from J; bases not matched to a gene: 4. For the CDR3, the DNA is TGTGCCACCAGCAGACCAGGGGGTTCCTCCTACGAGCAGTACTTC. It translates to CATSRPGGSSYEQYF.

The rearrangement joins TRBV6-1 to TRBJ2-2; 8 bases line up with TRBD2. Germline V gene data show CDR1 as MNHNS and CDR2 as SASEGT. The CDR3 covers 15 residues. V was pared by 4 bases and J by 6 bases, with 7 bases of the junction left unmatched. CDR3 coding DNA: TGTGCCAGCAGTGGTACCGGGAGGGTTTCCGGGGAGCTGTTTTTT. This codes for CASSGTGRVSGELFF.

The chain uses TRBV5-6 and TRBJ2-5; tentatively, D is TRBD2 (6 bases). Germline-derived CDR1 and CDR2 are SGHDT and YYEEEE. The length of the CDR3 is 14 residues. V shed 1 base and J shed 2 bases, with 9 bases lying between them. The CDR3 sequence: CASSLRGLQETQYF. The CDR3 DNA is TGTGCCAGCAGCTTGCGGGGACTGCAAGAGACCCAGTACTTC.